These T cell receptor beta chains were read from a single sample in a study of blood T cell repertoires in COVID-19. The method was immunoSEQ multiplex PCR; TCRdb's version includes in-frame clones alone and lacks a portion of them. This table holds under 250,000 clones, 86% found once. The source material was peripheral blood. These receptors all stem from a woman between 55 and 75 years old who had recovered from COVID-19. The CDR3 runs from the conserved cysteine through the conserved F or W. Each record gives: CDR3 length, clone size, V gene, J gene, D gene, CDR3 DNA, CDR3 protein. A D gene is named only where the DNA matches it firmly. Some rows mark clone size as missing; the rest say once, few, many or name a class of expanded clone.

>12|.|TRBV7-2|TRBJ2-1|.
TGTGCCAGCAGCCTGGGGCCGAGTGAGCAGTTCTTC
CASSLGPSEQFF
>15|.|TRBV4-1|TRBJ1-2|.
TGCGCCAGCAGCCAAGATGTTCGGGAAAACTATGGCTACACCTTC
CASSQDVRENYGYTF
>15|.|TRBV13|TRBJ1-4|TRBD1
TGTGCCAGCAGCACAGGGGGAGCAACTAATGAAAAACTGTTTTTT
CASSTGGATNEKLFF
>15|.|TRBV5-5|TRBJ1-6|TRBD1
TGTGCCAGCAGCTTGGAACAGGGGATGAATTCACCCCTCCACTTT
CASSLEQGMNSPLHF
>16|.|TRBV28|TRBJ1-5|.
TGTGCCAGCTCCCCGAGGAAGCAGGGCTACAATCAGCCCCAGCATTTT
CASSPRKQGYNQPQHF
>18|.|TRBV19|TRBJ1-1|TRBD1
TGTGCCAGTAGTATAGATCTGCCCGGACAGGGCATTCTGCCTGAAGCTTTCTTT
CASSIDLPGQGILPEAFF
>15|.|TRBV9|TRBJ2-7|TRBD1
TGTGCCAGCAGCGTCCGGACAGGATTATCCTACGAGCAGTACTTC
CASSVRTGLSYEQYF
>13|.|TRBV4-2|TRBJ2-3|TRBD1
TGTGCCAGTCAGGGGGAAGGCACAGATACGCAGTATTTT
CASQGEGTDTQYF
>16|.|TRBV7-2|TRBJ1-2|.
TGTGCCAGCAGCCCGGACAGTGGTCGCGCTAACTATGGCTACACCTTC
CASSPDSGRANYGYTF
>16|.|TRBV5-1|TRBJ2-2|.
TGCGCCAGCAGCGCCGGACAGCTAGTGGACACCGGGGAGCTGTTTTTT
CASSAGQLVDTGELFF
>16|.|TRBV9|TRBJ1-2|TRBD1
TGTGCCAGCAGCGTAGCTCCCCTGGGACAGGTGTATGGCTACACCTTC
CASSVAPLGQVYGYTF
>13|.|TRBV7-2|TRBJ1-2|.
TGTGCCAGCAGCTTAACAGGGAAGTATGGCTACACCTTC
CASSLTGKYGYTF
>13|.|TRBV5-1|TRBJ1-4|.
TGCGCCAGCAGCTTGGGGGCAGATGAAAAACTGTTTTTT
CASSLGADEKLFF
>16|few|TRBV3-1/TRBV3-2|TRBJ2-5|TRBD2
TGTGCCAGCAGCCAAGGTAGCGGGGGGGCCCAAGAGACCCAGTACTTC
CASSQGSGGAQETQYF
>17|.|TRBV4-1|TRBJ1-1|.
TGCGCCAGCAGCCAAGATAGCGTGCGGGGTCTCATCACTGAAGCTTTCTTT
CASSQDSVRGLITEAFF